This T cell receptor beta chain was captured in a study of neurological immune-mediated disorders. General study findings and limits: None of the CDR3 amino acid sequences found in expanded clones was shared across subjects. This suggests that the TCR-beta repertoires were private in all groups. Levels of TCR clonal expansion peaked in HTLV-1-associated myelopathy and reached their lowest in multiple sclerosis, under those of healthy controls.

The length of the CDR3 is 12 residues. CDR1 ENHRY and CDR2 SYGVKD come from the germline V gene. The cDNA was produced through 5'RACE with 10-nucleotide random UMIs. TCRdb reanalysed the 5' RACE reads using MiXCR and keeps one entry per CDR3 protein. The profile shows about 45,000 distinct CDR3 sequences, approximately 15% of them singletons. Time point reported: longitudinal time-point 3. As healthy controls, volunteers from a blood bank in Maryland, USA, were used. This clonotype occurred a few times. The antigen remains undetermined. This may be a read error: a much more frequent sequence differs by one nucleotide.

Specimen: PBMCs. This sequence joins TRBV10-3 and TRBJ2-7; D gene uncertain. This sequence originates from a man aged 30 to 45 in good health. CDR3 in DNA: TGTGTCATCAGTGACCACACCTACGAGCAGTACTTC. This codes for CVISDHTYEQYF.